The 24 T cell receptor beta chains given below trace back to one sample, sequenced in a study of CD8+CD57+ T cells in acquired aplastic anemia. The TCR beta profiling, which covered VDJ combination and CDR3 sequence, was carried out using genomic DNA as the template. TCRdb recomputed calls from the reads with MiXCR, one row per CDR3 protein. This sample carries about 250,000 distinct CDR3 sequences, about 44% of them seen once, and the ten largest clones take approximately 8%. Previously, flow cytometry had revealed CD8+CD57+ cell expansion in the patients chosen for sequencing. The sample was sorted CD4+, CD8+, or CD8+CD57+ T cells (not recorded which) from PBMCs. These receptors originate from a human donor with aplastic anemia.

V is TRBV9 and J is TRBJ2-1, with TRBD2 identical over 14 bases. V shed 4 bases and J 4 bases; nucleotides not matched to a gene: 7. The CDR3 runs 17 residues. Looked up from germline, CDR1 is SGDLS and CDR2 is YYNGEE. CDR3 in amino acids: CASSQGTSGSFYNEQFF. The CDR3, as DNA: TGTGCCAGCAGCCAAGGGACTAGCGGGAGTTTTTACAATGAGCAGTTCTTC. The whole variable domain, filled in from reference TRBV9 and TRBJ2-1, reads DSGVTQTPKHLITATGQRVTLRCSPRSGDLSVYWYQQSLDQGLQFLIQYYNGEERAKGNILERFSAQQFPDLHSELNLSSLELGDSALYFCASSQGTSGSFYNEQFFGPGTRLTVL.

This clonotype has a count of ten or more. The chain's CDR3 is CASSLTPSSYEQYF. In DNA form, the CDR3 reads TGTGCCAGCAGCTTGACGCCAAGCTCCTACGAGCAGTACTTC. The J gene is TRBJ2-7, the V gene TRBV5-6; no clear D gene. CDR3 size: 14 residues. Trimming stripped 1 base from V and 0 bases from J, with 8 bases between. Germline V gene lookup returns CDR1 SGHDT and CDR2 YYEEEE.

In its sample, this clonotype was seen many times. The chain links TRBV7-8 to TRBJ2-4; maybe TRBD2 (5 bases). Deletions cut 6 bases from V and 0 bases from J, with 6 bases between. The germline gives CDR1 SGHVS, CDR2 FQNEAQ. The CDR3 is 13 residues long. The CDR3 nucleotides are TGTGCCAGCAGAGGGAGAGCCAAAAACATTCAGTACTTC. It translates to CASRGRAKNIQYF. The full variable domain, rest sourced from reference TRBV7-8 and TRBJ2-4, is GAGVSQSPRYKVAKRGQDVALRCDPISGHVSLFWYQQALGQGPEFLTYFQNEAQLDKSGLPSDRFFAERPEGSVSTLKIQRTQQEDSAVYLCASRGRAKNIQYFGAGTRLSVL.

This clonotype was recorded many times. This chain connects TRBV7-9 to TRBJ1-1; D ambiguous. There are 15 residues in the CDR3. Germline lookup yields CDR1 SEHNR and CDR2 FQNEAQ (reference sequence). Trimming removed 5 bases at V and 1 base at J, with 14 bases between. The CDR3 spells CASSPPGLPNTEAFF. The CDR3, as DNA: TGTGCCAGCAGCCCCCCCGGGTTACCGAACACTGAAGCTTTCTTT.

This clonotype appeared a few times. The rearrangement links TRBV3-1 to TRBJ2-7; possibly TRBD2 for D (5 bases). The germline gives CDR1 LGHDT, CDR2 YNNKEL (reference sequence). CDR3 length equals 16 residues. Trimming shortened V by 4 bases and J by 4 bases, and 20 bases separated the two germline ends. The CDR3 here is CASSPPFRAALYEQYF. Here the CDR3 DNA reads TGTGCCAGCAGCCCCCCGTTTCGAGCGGCCCTGTACGAGCAGTACTTC.

This clonotype was counted only a few times. The chain has TRBV10-3 and TRBJ2-7; 7 bases align to TRBD1. The trim removed 6 bases at V and 4 bases at J, leaving 3 bases unmatched. The germline V gene encodes CDR1 ENHRY and CDR2 SYGVKD. CDR3 length: 12 amino acids. This chain's CDR3 is CAISRTGYEQYV. CDR3 coding DNA: TGTGCCATCAGCCGGACAGGTTACGAGCAGTACGTC.

This chain links TRBV20-1 with TRBJ2-1, with 14 positions matching TRBD2. CDR1 is DFQATT and CDR2 is SNEGSKA in the germline V gene (reference sequence). Trimming removed 3 bases from V and 4 bases from J; junction bases left unmatched: 2. The CDR3 sequence is 15 residues long. CDR3 sequence reads: CSARGLAGVYNEQFF. The CDR3 nucleotides are TGCAGTGCTAGGGGACTAGCGGGAGTTTACAATGAGCAGTTCTTC.

Note on this clonotype: One end of the junction is discordant with germline, which a read error may explain. DNA of the CDR3: TGTGCCAGCAGCGGGGACAGGGGCTTGCACACTGAAGCTTTCTTT. Residues: CASSGDRGLHTEAFF. This chain connects TRBV5-1 to TRBJ1-1; TRBD1 matches at 10 bases. This CDR3 is 15 amino acids long. In germline, CDR1 is SGHRS, CDR2 YFSETQ.

V and J are TRBV7-2 and TRBJ2-3, with D perhaps assigned TRBD1 or TRBD2 (6 bases each). Trimming took off 6 bases at V and 1 base at J, with 17 bases between the two ends. The CDR3 spans 16 residues. Germline CDR1 and CDR2: SGHTA and FQGNSA. In DNA, the CDR3 is TGTGCCAGCAGTGAAGTGGGGGGCGGACGCACAGATACGCAGTATTTT. This sequence encodes CASSEVGGGRTDTQYF.

The chain joins TRBV6-5 to TRBJ2-2; 14 nucleotides match TRBD2. The V gene end was trimmed by 8 bases and the J gene end by 7 bases; junction bases not matched to a gene: 9. The CDR3 loop spans 16 amino acids. The V gene's germline CDR1 is MNHEY and CDR2 SVGAGI. CDR3 DNA: TGTGCCAGCTATTCGGGACTAGCGGGAGAAGGCGGGGAGCTGTTTTTT. Its protein is CASYSGLAGEGGELFF.

This clonotype has ten or more counts. The chain carries TRBV5-1 and TRBJ1-2; tentatively, D is TRBD1 (5 bases). Trimming shortened V by 4 bases and J by 6 bases, and 13 bases separated the two germline ends. Germline V lookup: CDR1 SGHRS, CDR2 YFSETQ. The CDR3 loop spans 13 amino acids. In DNA, the CDR3 is TGCGCCAGCAGCCCCCCGGACATTAATGGCTACACCTTC. It codes for CASSPPDINGYTF.

This clonotype was seen many times. V usage is TRBV7-9 and J usage is TRBJ2-7; 9 nucleotides agree with TRBD1. The ends lost 5 bases at V and 1 base at J; junction bases unmatched: 9. Germline V gene sequence: CDR1 SEHNR, CDR2 FQNEAQ (reference sequence). This CDR3 comprises 16 residues. Written as DNA, the CDR3 is TGTGCCAGCAGCCCGACTACGGACAGGGGTTCCTACGAGCAGTACTTC. This encodes CASSPTTDRGSYEQYF.

In regard to this clonotype: Given the absence of the conserved phenylalanine or tryptophan at the CDR3 end, a read error is likely. The genes are TRBV4-2 and TRBJ2-1; D perhaps matches TRBD2 (5 bases). The ends were cut back, 0 bases at V and 2 bases at J, with 8 bases in the middle. The germline gives CDR1 LGHNA, CDR2 YNFKEQ. The CDR3 totals 15 residues. CDR3 sequence: CASSQEEAPYNEQFL. In DNA, the CDR3 is TGTGCCAGCAGCCAAGAGGAGGCGCCCTACAATGAGCAGTTCCTC.

In regard to this clonotype: This may arise from a read error, as a much more abundant clone is one base away. This CDR3 fails to terminate in the conserved phenylalanine or tryptophan, so it likely reflects a read error. V and J are TRBV7-3 and TRBJ1-6; 9 bases agree with TRBD1. Germline V gene data show CDR1 as SGHTA and CDR2 as FQGTGA. The CDR3 loop spans 15 amino acids. The trim removed 6 bases at V and 10 bases at J, leaving 10 bases unmatched. Here the CDR3 reads CASRSGTGILSPLHH. CDR3 in DNA: TGTGCCAGCAGGTCCGGGACAGGGATATTGTCACCCCTCCACCAT.

The rearrangement uses TRBV27 and TRBJ1-5, with TRBD1 matching over 7 bases. Germline lookup yields CDR1 MNHEY and CDR2 SMNVEV (reference sequence). The V segment lost 5 bases and the J segment 3 bases; nucleotides outside the gene matches: 7. The CDR3 has 15 amino acids. In DNA, the CDR3 is TGTGCCAGCAGTACCTCGGACAGGCTCAATCAGCCCCAGCATTTT. It codes for CASSTSDRLNQPQHF.

This clonotype was seen a few times. The chain carries TRBV3-1 and TRBJ2-5; maybe TRBD2 (6 bases). The V and J ends lost 0 bases and 1 base respectively, with 18 bases between them. Germline V gene sequence: CDR1 LGHDT, CDR2 YNNKEL (reference sequence). There are 18 residues in the CDR3. The CDR3, as DNA: TGTGCCAGCAGCCAAGAATTGACAGCGGGCCTACTCCAAGAGACCCAGTACTTC. Translation gives CASSQELTAGLLQETQYF.

This clonotype came up a few times. The V call is TRBV12-3 or TRBV12-4, the J call TRBJ1-1, with 10 positions matching TRBD1. Trimming at V came to 4 bases and at J to 1 base, leaving 12 bases not matched to a gene. The CDR3 is made up of 18 amino acids. In DNA, the CDR3 is TGTGCCAGCAGTTATGGTATAGGGACAGGGGCGACGAACACTGAAGCTTTCTTT. Its protein product is CASSYGIGTGATNTEAFF.

In this sample, this clonotype turned up many times. The V gene is TRBV9, the J gene TRBJ2-7; 8 nucleotides line up with TRBD2. J lost 0 bases, V lost 3 bases, and 17 bases had no gene match. CDR1 SGDLS and CDR2 YYNGEE come from the germline V gene. The length of the CDR3 is 19 residues. The CDR3 region is CASSAPGGDTISGSYEQYF. Written as DNA, the CDR3 is TGTGCCAGCAGCGCCCCGGGGGGGGACACAATATCAGGCTCCTACGAGCAGTACTTC.

This clonotype showed up many times. V is TRBV30 and J is TRBJ2-3; TRBD2 matches at 12 bases. V trimming: 3 bases; J trimming: 4 bases; junction bases outside the gene matches: 8. CDR3 length equals 16 residues. Germline-derived CDR1 and CDR2 are GTSNPN and SVGIG (reference sequence). DNA of the CDR3: TGTGCCTGGAGCCCTCTTTCTAGCGGGGGGGCAGATACGCAGTATTTT. Translating it yields CAWSPLSSGGADTQYF. Combining the CDR3 with reference TRBV30 and TRBJ2-3 gives the whole variable domain SQTIHQWPATLVQPVGSPLSLECTVEGTSNPNLYWYRQAAGRGLQLLFYSVGIGQISSEVPQNLSASRPQDRQFILSSKKLLLSDSGFYLCAWSPLSSGGADTQYFGPGTRLTVL.

Ten or more counts support this clonotype. The chain links TRBV7-9 to TRBJ2-7; no clear D. The germline V gene has CDR1 SEHNR and CDR2 FQNEAQ (reference sequence). This CDR3 spans 12 amino acids. V lost 6 bases to trimming and J lost 5 bases, with 11 bases between them. CDR3 sequence (DNA): TGTGCCAGCAGTTCCGACGAGGACGAGCAGTACTTC. Protein: CASSSDEDEQYF.

The chain joins TRBV7-3 to TRBJ1-6; D is perhaps TRBD1 (6 bases). V lost 8 bases and J 9 bases, leaving 17 bases between the germline ends. The CDR3 covers 14 residues. In germline, CDR1 is SGHTA, CDR2 FQGTGA. The chain's CDR3 is CASGIGGAASPLHF. CDR3 sequence (DNA): TGTGCCAGCGGAATTGGGGGGGCCGCTTCACCCCTCCACTTT.

This clonotype was found once. The chain is built from TRBV10-3 and TRBJ1-2; 10 bases map to TRBD1. The CDR3 is 15 residues long. J lost 4 bases, V lost 2 bases, and 4 bases had no gene match. The V gene's germline CDR1 is ENHRY and CDR2 SYGVKD. The CDR3 loop is CAISEPRTGGYGYTF. CDR3 sequence (DNA): TGTGCCATCAGTGAGCCTAGGACAGGGGGCTATGGCTACACCTTC.

As regards this clonotype: It may be a read error: a sequence one base away is much more abundant. The genes are TRBV11-2 and TRBJ2-2; a weak D match, TRBD1 (6 bases). Germline V gene data show CDR1 as SGHAT and CDR2 as FQNNGV. The CDR3 length is 15 residues. The CDR3 loop reads CAGSPGTIGTGELFF. The CDR3 coding sequence is TGTGCCGGCAGCCCAGGGACAATCGGCACCGGGGAGCTGTTTTTT.

This clonotype occurred many times. The gene calls are TRBV7-3 and TRBJ2-1, with a weak D call TRBD2 (7 bases). The germline CDR1 and CDR2 sequences are SGHTA and FQGTGA. Trimming stripped 6 bases from V and 5 bases from J, with 20 bases between. This CDR3 has 16 amino acids. The CDR3 DNA sequence: TGTGCCAGCAGTATACTAGGGGGGGGCCTCGACAATGAGCAGTTCTTC. The encoded protein is CASSILGGGLDNEQFF.